This T cell receptor beta chain was retrieved from a study of blood T cell repertoires in COVID-19. Clones were read by immunoSEQ multiplex PCR, and TCRdb kept only the in-frame ones, dropping some. This sample has 40,000 to 45,000 clones; 80% to 90% occur once, and the top ten carry around 6.5%. The CDR3 covers 15 residues. The germline V gene has CDR1 LGHNT and CDR2 FRNRAP. Trimming removed 2 bases from V and 5 bases from J; junction bases left unmatched: 8. The TCR originated in a human donor in a cohort sampled during active COVID-19. The rearrangement joins TRBV12-5 to TRBJ2-5, with 7 bases aligning to TRBD2. The sequencing sample was made of peripheral blood. The CDR3 is CASGLRGGRRETQYF. CDR3 sequence (DNA): TGTGCTAGTGGTTTGAGGGGAGGGCGCAGGGAGACCCAGTACTTC. Using reference TRBV12-5 and TRBJ2-5 for the parts outside the CDR3, the full variable domain is DARVTQTPRHKVTEMGQEVTMRCQPILGHNTVFWYRQTMMQGLELLAYFRNRAPLDDSGMPKDRFSAEMPDATLATLKIQPSEPRDSAVYFCASGLRGGRRETQYFGPGTRLLVL.